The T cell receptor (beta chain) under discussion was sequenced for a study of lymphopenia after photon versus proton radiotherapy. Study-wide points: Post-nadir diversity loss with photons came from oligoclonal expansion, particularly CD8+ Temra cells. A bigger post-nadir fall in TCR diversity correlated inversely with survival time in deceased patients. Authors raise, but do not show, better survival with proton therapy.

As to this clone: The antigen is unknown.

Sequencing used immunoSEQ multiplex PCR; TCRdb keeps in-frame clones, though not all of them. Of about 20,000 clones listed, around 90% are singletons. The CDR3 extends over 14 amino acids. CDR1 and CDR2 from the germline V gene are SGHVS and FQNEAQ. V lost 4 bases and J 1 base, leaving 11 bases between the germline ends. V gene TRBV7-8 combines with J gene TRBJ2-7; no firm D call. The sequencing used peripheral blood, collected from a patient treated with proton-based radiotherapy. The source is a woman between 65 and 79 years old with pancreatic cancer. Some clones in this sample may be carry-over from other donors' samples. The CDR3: CASSSRTVSYEQYF. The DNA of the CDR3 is TGTGCCAGCAGCTCCCGGACGGTTTCCTACGAGCAGTACTTC. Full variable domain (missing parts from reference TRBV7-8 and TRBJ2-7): GAGVSQSPRYKVAKRGQDVALRCDPISGHVSLFWYQQALGQGPEFLTYFQNEAQLDKSGLPSDRFFAERPEGSVSTLKIQRTQQEDSAVYLCASSSRTVSYEQYFGPGTRLTVT.